Shown below are 4 T cell receptor beta chains from a single sample sequenced in a study of blood T cell repertoires in COVID-19. Clones were read by immunoSEQ multiplex PCR, and TCRdb kept only the in-frame ones, dropping some. The sample includes just over 70,000 clones, under 95% of them seen just once. Sequencing was performed on peripheral blood. The receptor source for this set is a human donor in a cohort sampled during active COVID-19.

This chain connects TRBV30 to TRBJ1-6; D might be TRBD1 (6 bases). V was clipped by 0 bases and J by 9 bases, with 9 bases between them. The CDR3 is 13 amino acids. Germline lookup yields CDR1 GTSNPN and CDR2 SVGIG (reference sequence). CDR3 sequence: CAWSVQGLSPLHF. Written as DNA, the CDR3 is TGTGCCTGGAGTGTACAGGGTCTTTCACCCCTCCACTTT. Variable domain in full (rest from reference TRBV30 and TRBJ1-6): SQTIHQWPATLVQPVGSPLSLECTVEGTSNPNLYWYRQAAGRGLQLLFYSVGIGQISSEVPQNLSASRPQDRQFILSSKKLLLSDSGFYLCAWSVQGLSPLHFGNGTRLTVT.

The chain joins TRBV7-8 to TRBJ2-5, with D hard to call. The V gene lost 3 bases and the J gene lost 1 base, with 12 bases spanning the gap. The CDR3 is 15 residues long. Germline V lookup: CDR1 SGHVS, CDR2 FQNEAQ. The chain's CDR3 is CASSFISGFQETQYF. CDR3 nucleotides: TGTGCCAGCAGCTTTATATCGGGTTTCCAAGAGACCCAGTACTTC.

The chain recombines TRBV28 with TRBJ1-6; 7 bases agree with TRBD1. The germline V gene has CDR1 MDHEN and CDR2 SYDVKM. This CDR3 is 16 amino acids long. V gave up 3 bases and J gave up 0 bases; unmatched junction bases: 2. The CDR3 DNA reads TGTGCCAGCAGTTTGACAGGGAACTCCTATAATTCACCCCTCCACTTT. This sequence encodes CASSLTGNSYNSPLHF.

J is TRBJ1-1 and V is TRBV28; D perhaps matches TRBD1 (5 bases). V was trimmed by 4 bases and J by 3 bases, leaving 15 bases between them. This CDR3 is built from 15 residues. Germline V CDR1 and CDR2: MDHEN, SYDVKM. The chain's CDR3 is CASSWTRGRDTEAFF. CDR3 in DNA: TGTGCCAGCAGTTGGACCCGGGGGAGGGACACTGAAGCTTTCTTT.